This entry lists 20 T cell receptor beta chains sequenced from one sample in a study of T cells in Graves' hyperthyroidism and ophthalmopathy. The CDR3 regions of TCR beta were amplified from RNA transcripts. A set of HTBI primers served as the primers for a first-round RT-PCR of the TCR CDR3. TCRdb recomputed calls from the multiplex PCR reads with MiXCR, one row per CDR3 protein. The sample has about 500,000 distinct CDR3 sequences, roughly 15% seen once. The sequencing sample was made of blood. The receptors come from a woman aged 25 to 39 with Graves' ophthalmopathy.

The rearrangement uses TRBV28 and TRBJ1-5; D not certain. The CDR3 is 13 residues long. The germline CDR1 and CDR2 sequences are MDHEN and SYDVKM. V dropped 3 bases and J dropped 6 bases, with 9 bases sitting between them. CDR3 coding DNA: TGTGCCAGCAGTTTCAAGGTGGGTCAGCCCCAGCATTTT. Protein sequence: CASSFKVGQPQHF. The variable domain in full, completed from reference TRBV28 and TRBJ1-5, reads DVKVTQSSRYLVKRTGEKVFLECVQDMDHENMFWYRQDPGLGLRLIYFSYDVKMKEKGDIPEGYSVSREKKERFSLILESASTNQTSMYLCASSFKVGQPQHFGDGTRLSIL.

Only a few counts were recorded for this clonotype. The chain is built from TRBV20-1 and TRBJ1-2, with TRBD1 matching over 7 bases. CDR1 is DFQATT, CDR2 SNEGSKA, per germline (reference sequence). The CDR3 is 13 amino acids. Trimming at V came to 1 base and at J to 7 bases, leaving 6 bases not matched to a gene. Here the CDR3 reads CSARGQGVSGYTF. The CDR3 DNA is TGCAGTGCTAGAGGGCAGGGGGTTTCTGGCTACACCTTC.

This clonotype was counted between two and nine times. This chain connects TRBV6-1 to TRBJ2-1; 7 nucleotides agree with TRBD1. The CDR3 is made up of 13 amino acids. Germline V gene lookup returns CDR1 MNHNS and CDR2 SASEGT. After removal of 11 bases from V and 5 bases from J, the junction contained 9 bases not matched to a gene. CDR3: CAGTRGRNNEQFF. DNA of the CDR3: TGTGCCGGCACGAGGGGGCGAAACAATGAGCAGTTCTTC.

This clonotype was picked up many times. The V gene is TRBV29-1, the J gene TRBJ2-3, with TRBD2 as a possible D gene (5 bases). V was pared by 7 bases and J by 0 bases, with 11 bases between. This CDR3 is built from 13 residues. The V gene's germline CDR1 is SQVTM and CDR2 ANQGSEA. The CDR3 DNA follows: TGCAGCGCCTTAGCGCTTAGCACAGATACGCAGTATTTT. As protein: CSALALSTDTQYF.

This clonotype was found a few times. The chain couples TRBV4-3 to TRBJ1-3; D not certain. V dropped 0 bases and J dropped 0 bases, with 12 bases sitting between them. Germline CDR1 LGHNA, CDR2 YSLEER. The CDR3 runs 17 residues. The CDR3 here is CASSQDMGGNSGNTIYF. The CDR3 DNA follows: TGCGCCAGCAGCCAAGACATGGGAGGGAACTCTGGAAACACCATATATTTT.

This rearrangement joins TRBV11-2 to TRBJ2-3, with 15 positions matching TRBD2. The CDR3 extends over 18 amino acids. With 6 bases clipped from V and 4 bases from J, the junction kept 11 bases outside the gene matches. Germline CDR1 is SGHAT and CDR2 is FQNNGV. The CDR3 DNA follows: TGTGCCAGCAGGATGGTCGGACTAGCGGGAGGGCAGGCAGATACGCAGTATTTT. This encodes CASRMVGLAGGQADTQYF. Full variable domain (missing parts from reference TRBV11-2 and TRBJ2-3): EAGVAQSPRYKIIEKRQSVAFWCNPISGHATLYWYQQILGQGPKLLIQFQNNGVVDDSQLPKDRFSAERLKGVDSTLKIQPAKLEDSAVYLCASRMVGLAGGQADTQYFGPGTRLTVL.

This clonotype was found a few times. The CDR3 nucleotides read TGCAGTGCTAGAACTAGCGGGAGCTATGAGCAGTTCTTC. Translation: CSARTSGSYEQFF. The chain has TRBV20-1 and TRBJ2-1, with 11 bases matching TRBD2. J was trimmed by 8 bases and V by 2 bases; bases with no gene match: 2. The CDR3 contains 13 residues. Germline CDR1 reads DFQATT; CDR2 reads SNEGSKA (reference sequence).

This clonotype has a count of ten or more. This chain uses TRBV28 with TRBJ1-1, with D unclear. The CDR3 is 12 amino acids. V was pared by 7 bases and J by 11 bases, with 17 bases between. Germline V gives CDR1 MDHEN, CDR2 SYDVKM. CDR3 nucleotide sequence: TGTGCCAGCAAACTTAATTCGGTGAGCGCTTTCTTT. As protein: CASKLNSVSAFF.

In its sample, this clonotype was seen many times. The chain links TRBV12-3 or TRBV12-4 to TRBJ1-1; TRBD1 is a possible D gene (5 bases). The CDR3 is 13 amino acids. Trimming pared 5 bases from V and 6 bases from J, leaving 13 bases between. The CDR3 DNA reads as TGTGCCAGCAGTCGCGGGGGGTCTGCTGAAGCTTTCTTT. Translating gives CASSRGGSAEAFF.

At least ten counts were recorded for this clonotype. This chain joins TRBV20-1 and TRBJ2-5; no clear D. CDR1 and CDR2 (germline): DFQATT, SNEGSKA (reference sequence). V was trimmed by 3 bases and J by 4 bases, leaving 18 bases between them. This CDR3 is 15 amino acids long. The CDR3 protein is CSASPANKGIETQYF. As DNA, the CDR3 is TGCAGTGCTAGCCCAGCCAACAAAGGGATAGAGACCCAGTACTTC.

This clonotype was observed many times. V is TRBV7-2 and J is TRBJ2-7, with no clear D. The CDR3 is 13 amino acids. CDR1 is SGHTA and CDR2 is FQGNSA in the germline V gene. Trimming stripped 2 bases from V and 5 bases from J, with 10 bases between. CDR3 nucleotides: TGTGCCAGCAGCTTACCGATTGGGGACGAGCAGTACTTC. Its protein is CASSLPIGDEQYF.

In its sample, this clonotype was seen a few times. The CDR3 nucleotides read TGTGCCAGCTCCGGGACGGTCAACTATGGCTACACCTTC. Protein product: CASSGTVNYGYTF. The chain is built from TRBV7-2 and TRBJ1-2, with TRBD1 as a possible D gene (5 bases). The CDR3 covers 13 residues. Germline-derived CDR1 and CDR2 are SGHTA and FQGNSA. Trimming took off 8 bases at V and 2 bases at J, with 12 bases between the two ends. The complete variable domain, with remaining parts taken from reference TRBV7-2 and TRBJ1-2, reads GAGVSQSPSNKVTEKGKDVELRCDPISGHTALYWYRQSLGQGLEFLIYFQGNSAPDKSGLPSDRFSAERTGGSVSTLTIQRTQQEDSAVYLCASSGTVNYGYTFGSGTRLTVV.

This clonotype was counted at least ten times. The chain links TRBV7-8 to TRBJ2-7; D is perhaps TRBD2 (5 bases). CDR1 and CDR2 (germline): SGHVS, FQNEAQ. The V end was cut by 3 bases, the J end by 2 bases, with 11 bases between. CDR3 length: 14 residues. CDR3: CASSLLDGTYEQYF. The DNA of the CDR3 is TGTGCCAGCAGCTTGCTCGACGGGACCTACGAGCAGTACTTC. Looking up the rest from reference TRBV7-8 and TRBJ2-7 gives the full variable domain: GAGVSQSPRYKVAKRGQDVALRCDPISGHVSLFWYQQALGQGPEFLTYFQNEAQLDKSGLPSDRFFAERPEGSVSTLKIQRTQQEDSAVYLCASSLLDGTYEQYFGPGTRLTVT.

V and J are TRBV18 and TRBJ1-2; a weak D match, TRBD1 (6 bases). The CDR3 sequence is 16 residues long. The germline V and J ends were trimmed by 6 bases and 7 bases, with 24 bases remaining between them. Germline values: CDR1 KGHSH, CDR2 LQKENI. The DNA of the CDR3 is TGTGCCAGCTCCCCCGACAGGAAGCCTTCATATAGTGGCTACACCTTC. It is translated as CASSPDRKPSYSGYTF.

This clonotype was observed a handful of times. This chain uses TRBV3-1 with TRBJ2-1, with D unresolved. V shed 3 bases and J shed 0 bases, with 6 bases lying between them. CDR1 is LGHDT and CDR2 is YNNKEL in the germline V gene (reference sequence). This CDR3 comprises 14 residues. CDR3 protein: CASSQRGSYNEQFF. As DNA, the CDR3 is TGTGCCAGCAGCCAGCGAGGCTCCTACAATGAGCAGTTCTTC.

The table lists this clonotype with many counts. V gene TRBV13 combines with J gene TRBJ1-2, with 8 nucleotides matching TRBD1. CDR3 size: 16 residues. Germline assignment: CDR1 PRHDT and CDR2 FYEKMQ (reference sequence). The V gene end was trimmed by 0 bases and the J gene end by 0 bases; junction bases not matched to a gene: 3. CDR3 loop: CASSLGGQEANYGYTF. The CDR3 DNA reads TGTGCCAGCAGCTTAGGGGGACAGGAAGCTAACTATGGCTACACCTTC.

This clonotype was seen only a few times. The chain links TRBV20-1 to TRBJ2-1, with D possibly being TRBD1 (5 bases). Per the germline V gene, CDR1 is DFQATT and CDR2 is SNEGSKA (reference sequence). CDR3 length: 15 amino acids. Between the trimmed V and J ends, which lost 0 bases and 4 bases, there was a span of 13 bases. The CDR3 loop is CSARDSFRGYNEQFF. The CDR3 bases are TGCAGTGCTAGAGATTCATTTAGGGGTTACAATGAGCAGTTCTTC.

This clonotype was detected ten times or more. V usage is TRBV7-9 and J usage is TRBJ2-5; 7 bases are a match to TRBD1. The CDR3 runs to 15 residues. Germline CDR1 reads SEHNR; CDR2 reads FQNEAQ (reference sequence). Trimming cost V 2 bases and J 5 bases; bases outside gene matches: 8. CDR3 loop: CASSLIAAQGETQYF. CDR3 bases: TGTGCCAGCAGCTTAATCGCCGCACAGGGGGAGACCCAGTACTTC.

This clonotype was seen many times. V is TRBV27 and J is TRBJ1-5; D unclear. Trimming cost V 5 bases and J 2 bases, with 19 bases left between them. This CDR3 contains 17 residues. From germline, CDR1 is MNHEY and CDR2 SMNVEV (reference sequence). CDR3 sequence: CASSPLDGNWGNQPQHF. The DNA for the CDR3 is TGTGCCAGCAGTCCTCTGGACGGGAACTGGGGCAATCAGCCCCAGCATTTT.

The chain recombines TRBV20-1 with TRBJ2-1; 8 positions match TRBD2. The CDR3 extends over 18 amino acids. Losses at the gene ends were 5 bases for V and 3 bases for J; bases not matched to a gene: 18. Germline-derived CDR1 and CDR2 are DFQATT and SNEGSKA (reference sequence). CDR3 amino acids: CSAVRRDKVSGNYNEQFF. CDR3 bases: TGCAGTGCTGTACGCCGGGACAAGGTTAGCGGGAACTACAATGAGCAGTTCTTC.